One and the same sample provided the 27 T cell receptor beta chains below, sequenced in a study of shared clonotypes between healthy human individuals (TCRdb year 2020). Libraries came from the immunoSEQ multiplex PCR assay. What TCRdb holds here is the immuneACCESS table cut down to in-frame rearrangements. Part of the clones is not present; checked against another copy, under half of the missing clones reflect an unresolved V gene, and the others are unexplained. This sample has some 2,400,000 clones in its table, and more than 90% of those were observed once. In total, the top ten clones hold roughly 0.13% of the sample. Source material: naive CD4+ T cells sorted from blood. The meaning of the sample's cell subset or site label: CD45RA+ positively selected. Receptors originate from a man aged 18 to 35 in good health.

On this clone itself: One end of the junction is discordant with germline, which a read error may explain. The chain recombines TRBV11-2 with TRBJ1-2, with D possibly being TRBD1 (5 bases). The CDR3 totals 11 residues. CDR1 is SGHAT, CDR2 FQNNGV, per germline. CDR3: CASSLDKGWSF. CDR3 coding DNA: TGTGCCAGCAGCTTAGATAAGGGGTGGTCCTTC. Filled out from reference TRBV11-2 and TRBJ1-2, the complete variable domain reads EAGVAQSPRYKIIEKRQSVAFWCNPISGHATLYWYQQILGQGPKLLIQFQNNGVVDDSQLPKDRFSAERLKGVDSTLKIQPAKLEDSAVYLCASSLDKGWSFGSGTRLTVV.

The V call is TRBV19, the J call TRBJ2-7, with 8 bases matching TRBD2. Per the germline V gene, CDR1 is LNHDA and CDR2 is SQIVND (reference sequence). The CDR3 has 15 residues. Trimming cost V 3 bases and J 4 bases; bases outside gene matches: 8. Written as DNA, the CDR3 is TGTGCCAGTAGTATTCTTCCGGGAGGGGGTTACGAGCAGTACTTC. It is translated as CASSILPGGGYEQYF.

The rearrangement uses TRBV6-1 and TRBJ1-2; maybe TRBD1 (5 bases). CDR1 MNHNS and CDR2 SASEGT come from the germline V gene. Trimming pared 5 bases from V and 2 bases from J, leaving 15 bases between. CDR3 length: 15 amino acids. CDR3 protein: CASSPRGGSNYGYTF. CDR3 coding DNA: TGTGCCAGCAGTCCCCGGGGGGGTTCCAACTATGGCTACACCTTC.

This sequence joins TRBV5-5 and TRBJ2-7, with D unresolved. The CDR3 contains 15 residues. Germline lookup yields CDR1 SGHKS and CDR2 YYEKEE (reference sequence). Trimming removed 4 bases from V and 2 bases from J, with 16 bases in between. The CDR3 DNA reads TGTGCCAGCAGCCCCCCTCGGGCTGGGGCCTACGAGCAGTACTTC. Its translation is CASSPPRAGAYEQYF.

V is TRBV15 and J is TRBJ1-1; D is undetermined. Trimming removed 1 base from V and 7 bases from J, with 13 bases in between. This CDR3 region has 14 residues. Per the germline V gene, CDR1 is LNHNV and CDR2 is YYDKDF (reference sequence). CDR3 sequence reads: CATSRGGSAREAFF. The CDR3, as DNA: TGTGCCACCAGCAGAGGAGGGTCGGCGCGTGAAGCTTTCTTT.

V is TRBV30 and J is TRBJ2-7; D may be TRBD1 or TRBD2 (7 bases each). Germline values: CDR1 GTSNPN, CDR2 SVGIG (reference sequence). The CDR3 covers 14 residues. V lost 3 bases, J lost 1 base, and 13 bases lay in between. In DNA, the CDR3 is TGTGCCTGGAGGTCCAGGGGGGGTTCCTACGAGCAGTACTTC. Translating it yields CAWRSRGGSYEQYF.

V and J are TRBV6-1 and TRBJ2-5, with 10 bases fitting TRBD2. The length of the CDR3 is 16 residues. Germline-derived CDR1 and CDR2 are MNHNS and SASEGT. V lost 1 base to trimming and J lost 3 bases; unmatched junction nucleotides: 5. The CDR3 nucleotides read TGTGCCAGCAGTGAAGGCTTCGGACTAGCGGAAGAGACCCAGTACTTC. It codes for CASSEGFGLAEETQYF.

V is TRBV7-6 and J is TRBJ1-5, with D unclear. Germline lookup yields CDR1 SGHVS and CDR2 FNYEAQ. Trimming pared 6 bases from V and 9 bases from J, leaving 12 bases between. CDR3 length: 12 residues. The CDR3 reads CASRPNKGPQHF. The DNA of the CDR3 is TGTGCCAGCAGGCCCAACAAGGGGCCCCAGCATTTT.

V and J are TRBV18 and TRBJ2-3; D call uncertain. Germline CDR1 is KGHSH and CDR2 is LQKENI. Trimming cost V 0 bases and J 9 bases, with 10 bases left between them. The length of the CDR3 is 13 residues. This chain's CDR3 is CASSPPRGETQYF. The CDR3 DNA sequence: TGTGCCAGCTCACCACCCCGAGGAGAGACGCAGTATTTT.

This clone was recorded only once. The chain joins TRBV5-1 to TRBJ1-4, with 9 bases identical to TRBD1. CDR1 SGHRS and CDR2 YFSETQ come from the germline V gene. The CDR3 has 16 amino acids. V trimming: 7 bases; J trimming: 7 bases; junction bases outside the gene matches: 14. The CDR3 is CASQPGQGGTGEKLFF. DNA of the CDR3: TGCGCCAGCCAACCGGGACAGGGAGGGACTGGTGAAAAACTGTTTTTT.

For this clone: Because the CDR3's place on the DNA is in doubt, the DNA is left out and the CDR3 is given as listed by TCRdb. The chain has TRBV28 and TRBJ1-2. The CDR3 has 13 amino acids, counting both end residues. Germline V gene lookup returns CDR1 MDHEN and CDR2 SYDVKM. The CDR3 loop is CASSLERDYGYTF.

V is TRBV30 and J is TRBJ2-4; D ambiguous. Germline V gives CDR1 GTSNPN, CDR2 SVGIG (reference sequence). Trimming took 3 bases from V and 1 from J, leaving 7 bases between them. The CDR3 has 13 residues. As DNA, the CDR3 is TGTGCCTGGAGGGGTGGTGCCAAAAACATTCAGTACTTC. Residues: CAWRGGAKNIQYF.

The rearrangement joins TRBV5-1 to TRBJ2-2; no firm D call. V was pared by 2 bases and J by 4 bases, with 12 bases between. The CDR3 spans 15 residues. The germline gives CDR1 SGHRS, CDR2 YFSETQ. Written as DNA, the CDR3 is TGCGCCAGCAGCTTAGAACAGTCGGGCACCGGGGAGCTGTTTTTT. Protein: CASSLEQSGTGELFF.

The V gene is TRBV9, the J gene TRBJ2-3; 10 positions match TRBD2. This CDR3 comprises 15 residues. Per germline, CDR1 SGDLS and CDR2 YYNGEE. The trim removed 4 bases at V and 1 base at J, leaving 3 bases unmatched. Here the CDR3 DNA reads TGTGCCAGCAGCTTTACTAGCGGGGGCACAGATACGCAGTATTTT. This sequence encodes CASSFTSGGTDTQYF.

V is TRBV6-5 and J is TRBJ1-5, with a possible D match to TRBD1 (5 bases). This CDR3 comprises 15 residues. Per germline, CDR1 MNHEY and CDR2 SVGAGI. Trimming removed 2 bases from V and 4 bases from J, with 12 bases in between. For the CDR3, the DNA is TGTGCCAGCAGTTACACTCAGGGAGGGAATCAGCCCCAGCATTTT. Residues: CASSYTQGGNQPQHF.

The V gene is TRBV12-5, the J gene TRBJ2-2; D not resolved. This CDR3 spans 12 amino acids. Germline values: CDR1 LGHNT, CDR2 FRNRAP. V was trimmed by 6 bases and J by 3 bases, leaving 5 bases between them. Here the CDR3 DNA reads TGTGCTAGTGGCCAGGACACCGGGGAGCTGTTTTTT. As protein: CASGQDTGELFF.

This sequence joins TRBV10-3 and TRBJ1-1, with D perhaps matching TRBD1 (5 bases). This CDR3 contains 11 residues. Germline CDR1 reads ENHRY; CDR2 reads SYGVKD. The V end was cut by 10 bases, the J end by 5 bases, with 11 bases between. In DNA form, the CDR3 reads TGTGCCACGAACGAGGGGACTGAAGCTTTCTTT. Translation gives CATNEGTEAFF.

The chain has TRBV2 and TRBJ2-2, with unresolved D. The V gene lost 6 bases and the J gene lost 6 bases, with 5 bases spanning the gap. The CDR3 spans 11 residues. The germline V gene encodes CDR1 SNHLY and CDR2 FYNNEI. CDR3 protein: CASSNSGELFF. The CDR3 bases are TGTGCCAGCAGCAATTCCGGGGAGCTGTTTTTT.

V and J are TRBV29-1 and TRBJ2-7; D is possibly TRBD2 (5 bases). Trimming took 2 bases from V and 2 from J, leaving 13 bases between them. Germline V gives CDR1 SQVTM, CDR2 ANQGSEA. CDR3 length: 14 amino acids. CDR3 DNA: TGCAGCGTTGAACGGCTAGCCGTTACCTACGAGCAGTACTTC. Protein product: CSVERLAVTYEQYF.

For the CDR3, the DNA is TGCGCCAGCAGCCAAGTTCTCCGGGACAGGAACACAGATACGCAGTATTTT. It codes for CASSQVLRDRNTDTQYF. The chain employs TRBV4-1 and TRBJ2-3; 8 nucleotides match TRBD1. Germline lookup yields CDR1 MGHRA and CDR2 YSYEKL. The J segment lost 2 bases and the V segment lost 1 base, leaving 8 bases of the junction unmatched. This CDR3 has 17 residues.

The genes are TRBV6-1 and TRBJ1-2; 8 bases align to TRBD1. The CDR3 sequence is 13 residues long. The V segment lost 3 bases and the J segment 7 bases; nucleotides outside the gene matches: 4. Germline V gene data show CDR1 as MNHNS and CDR2 as SASEGT. The CDR3 is CASSDPTGAGYTF. In DNA form, the CDR3 reads TGTGCCAGCAGTGACCCGACAGGGGCTGGCTACACCTTC.

This chain connects TRBV25-1 to TRBJ2-5; TRBD2 matches 9 bases. Germline V gene data show CDR1 as MGHDK and CDR2 as SYGVNS. CDR3 length: 17 amino acids. The ends lost 7 bases at V and 5 bases at J; junction bases unmatched: 17. DNA for the CDR3: TGTGCCAGCACCCCGGGGGGGCTAGCGGGGATCGGGGAGACCCAGTACTTC. Amino acids: CASTPGGLAGIGETQYF.

This clone was detected once. Other DNA variants within this sample encode the same CDR3. The CDR3 coding sequence is TGTGCCAGCAGCTTGAGACAGGGGGCATACAATGAGCAGTTCTTC. Residues: CASSLRQGAYNEQFF. This rearrangement joins TRBV5-6 to TRBJ2-1; 10 bases agree with TRBD1. From germline, CDR1 is SGHDT and CDR2 YYEEEE. Germline trimming cut 1 base from V and 4 bases from J; bases unmatched to any gene: 2. This CDR3 has 15 amino acids.

The rearrangement links TRBV5-3 to TRBJ2-7; D remains unclear. TRBV5-3 is labeled an ORF, and its function is uncertain. CDR3 length equals 14 residues. The V end lost 6 bases, the J end lost 4 bases, and 17 bases lay between the germline ends. CDR3 DNA sequence: TGTGCCAGAAATTCTCTCCGGCCGGAATACGAGCAGTACTTC. Protein sequence: CARNSLRPEYEQYF.

This clone has only one observation. The V gene is TRBV10-3, the J gene TRBJ1-5; 7 bases agree with TRBD1. Trimming cost V 4 bases and J 6 bases; bases outside gene matches: 6. The CDR3 totals 14 residues. The germline gives CDR1 ENHRY, CDR2 SYGVKD. In DNA form, the CDR3 reads TGTGCCATCAGTGGACAGGGAGGAGGTCAGCCCCAGCATTTT. The encoded protein is CAISGQGGGQPQHF.

Points on this clone: The same CDR3 arises from other DNA sequences in this sample as well. The chain has TRBV18 and TRBJ2-1; 11 bases line up with TRBD1. The CDR3 covers 15 residues. The germline gives CDR1 KGHSH, CDR2 LQKENI. V dropped 3 bases and J dropped 4; count of bases not matched to a gene: 2. The CDR3 reads CASSPGTGGYNEQFF. In DNA, the CDR3 is TGTGCCAGCTCACCGGGGACAGGGGGGTACAATGAGCAGTTCTTC.

This clone was observed a single time. CDR3 nucleotides: TGTGCCTGGAATATTTGGGAAGACTATGGCAATGAGCAGTTCTTC. Translation: CAWNIWEDYGNEQFF. This sequence joins TRBV30 and TRBJ2-1; D is perhaps TRBD2 (5 bases). Germline CDR1 GTSNPN, CDR2 SVGIG (reference sequence). The V gene lost 4 bases and the J gene lost 6 bases, with 19 bases spanning the gap. The CDR3 has 15 residues.